Listed here are 26 T cell receptor beta chains from one sample, sequenced in a study of shared clonotypes between healthy human individuals. Sequencing used immunoSEQ multiplex PCR; TCRdb keeps in-frame clones, though not all of them. Here the sample spans about 560,000 clones, roughly four fifths being singletons. Sequenced: PBMCs. These receptors were taken from a woman aged 40 to 55 in good health. Some clones in this sample may be carry-over from other donors' samples.

This clone was counted a single time. V and J are TRBV29-1 and TRBJ1-2; 7 positions agree with TRBD1. J gave up 2 bases and V 0 bases, and 9 bases lay outside the gene matches. The CDR3 totals 16 residues. Germline CDR1 and CDR2: SQVTM and ANQGSEA. DNA of the CDR3: TGCAGCGTTGAAGATCGAGGCAGGGGGACAAACTATGGCTACACCTTC. Residues: CSVEDRGRGTNYGYTF.

V is TRBV4-1 and J is TRBJ2-1, with 8 bases lining up with TRBD2. The CDR3 runs 17 residues. Losses at the gene ends were 7 bases for V and 3 bases for J; bases not matched to a gene: 14. Looked up from germline, CDR1 is MGHRA and CDR2 is YSYEKL. The CDR3: CASTQTSVIRGYNEQFF. The CDR3 DNA reads TGCGCCAGCACCCAGACTAGCGTAATAAGGGGCTACAATGAGCAGTTCTTC.

This clone has a handful of counts. The gene calls are TRBV2 and TRBJ1-2, with a weak D call TRBD1 (5 bases). The V and J ends lost 4 bases and 2 bases respectively, with 11 bases between them. Germline V CDR1 and CDR2: SNHLY, FYNNEI. This CDR3 has 14 amino acids. The CDR3: CASSVGGVNYGYTF. CDR3 DNA sequence: TGTGCCAGCAGTGTGGGAGGGGTAAACTATGGCTACACCTTC.

The rearrangement links TRBV2 to TRBJ1-6; possible D gene TRBD1, 6 bases. The ends were cut back, 8 bases at V and 3 bases at J, with 11 bases in the middle. This CDR3 region has 14 residues. Germline V gives CDR1 SNHLY, CDR2 FYNNEI. This chain's CDR3 is CASGQTNYNSPLHF. The CDR3 DNA sequence: TGTGCCAGCGGACAGACTAACTATAATTCACCCCTCCACTTT. The entire variable domain, with the rest obtained from reference TRBV2 and TRBJ1-6, is as follows: EPEVTQTPSHQVTQMGQEVILRCVPISNHLYFYWYRQILGQKVEFLVSFYNNEISEKSEIFDDQFSVERPDGSNFTLKIRSTKLEDSAMYFCASGQTNYNSPLHFGNGTRLTVT.

As to this clone: A much larger clone differs from this one at a single base, so this may be a read error. Other nucleotide sequences in the sample specify the same CDR3. The gene calls are TRBV7-2 and TRBJ1-1; no definite D call. There are 13 residues in the CDR3. Germline V lookup: CDR1 SGHTA, CDR2 FQGNSA. Trimming shortened V by 1 base and J by 1 base, and 4 bases separated the two germline ends. The CDR3 bases are TGTGCCAGCAGCTTAGACGCGAACACTGAAGCTTTCTTT. Translated, it gives CASSLDANTEAFF. The full variable domain, rest sourced from reference TRBV7-2 and TRBJ1-1, is GAGVSQSPSNKVTEKGKDVELRCDPISGHTALYWYRQSLGQGLEFLIYFQGNSAPDKSGLPSDRFSAERTGGSVSTLTIQRTQQEDSAVYLCASSLDANTEAFFGQGTRLTVV.

V gene TRBV11-3 combines with J gene TRBJ2-2; D ambiguous. V lost 5 bases, J lost 4 bases, and 11 bases lay in between. The CDR3 totals 14 residues. In germline, CDR1 is SGHNT, CDR2 YENEEA. The CDR3: CASSDSPTTGELFF. The CDR3, as DNA: TGTGCCAGCAGCGATTCCCCCACCACCGGGGAGCTGTTTTTT.

The rearrangement links TRBV27 to TRBJ1-2; TRBD1 matches 7 bases. V was pared by 0 bases and J by 4 bases, with 8 bases of the junction left unmatched. The CDR3 has 16 amino acids. Germline CDR1 is MNHEY and CDR2 is SMNVEV (reference sequence). In DNA, the CDR3 is TGTGCCAGCAGTTTATCTGACAGGGTTGAGGGCTATGGCTACACCTTC. Amino acids: CASSLSDRVEGYGYTF.

This clone has more than one count but fewer than ten. V gene TRBV6-1 combines with J gene TRBJ2-3, with D maybe TRBD2 (5 bases). The V end was cut by 0 bases, the J end by 0 bases, with 16 bases between. The CDR3 runs to 18 residues. Germline V gene lookup returns CDR1 MNHNS and CDR2 SASEGT. This CDR3 reads CASSEAHGIGRSTDTQYF. In DNA, the CDR3 is TGTGCCAGCAGTGAAGCGCACGGGATCGGCAGAAGCACAGATACGCAGTATTTT.

The chain joins TRBV10-3 to TRBJ1-1; TRBD1 agrees at 7 bases. This CDR3 contains 16 residues. The germline V gene has CDR1 ENHRY and CDR2 SYGVKD. The J segment lost 7 bases and the V segment lost 2 bases, leaving 13 bases of the junction unmatched. The CDR3 nucleotides are TGTGCCATCAGTGAGGGGACCGGGACAGAGGATCGTGAAGCTTTCTTT. Residues: CAISEGTGTEDREAFF.

This clone has only a few counts. The chain is built from TRBV27 and TRBJ1-5; no firm D call. V lost 2 bases, J lost 6 bases, and 11 bases lay in between. The length of the CDR3 is 14 residues. CDR1 is MNHEY and CDR2 is SMNVEV in the germline V gene (reference sequence). The CDR3 sequence is CASSLHRIFQPQHF. The CDR3 DNA is TGTGCCAGCAGTTTACACAGAATATTTCAGCCCCAGCATTTT.

Here the CDR3 reads CASSLEGRGRNQPQHF. CDR3 in DNA: TGTGCCAGCAGCTTAGAGGGCAGGGGGCGAAATCAGCCCCAGCATTTT. The rearrangement joins TRBV7-9 to TRBJ1-5, with 8 bases that match TRBD1. The CDR3 extends over 16 amino acids. Per germline, CDR1 SEHNR and CDR2 FQNEAQ (reference sequence). The J segment lost 4 bases and the V segment lost 1 base, leaving 6 bases of the junction unmatched.

The J gene is TRBJ2-2, the V gene TRBV5-1; 9 bases are a match to TRBD2. V shed 2 bases and J 3 bases; nucleotides not matched to a gene: 11. This CDR3 spans 18 amino acids. Germline V gives CDR1 SGHRS, CDR2 YFSETQ. For the CDR3, the DNA is TGCGCCAGCAGCTTTGACGAGCGGGAGGCCCTTTACACCGGGGAGCTGTTTTTT. Translating it yields CASSFDEREALYTGELFF. Supplemented by reference TRBV5-1 and TRBJ2-2, the full variable domain reads KAGVTQTPRYLIKTRGQQVTLSCSPISGHRSVSWYQQTPGQGLQFLFEYFSETQRNKGNFPGRFSGRQFSNSRSEMNVSTLELGDSALYLCASSFDEREALYTGELFFGEGSRLTVL.

About this clone itself: A much larger clone is a single base away; this may be a read error. V gene TRBV20-1 combines with J gene TRBJ1-2; weak D call: TRBD1 (5 bases). Germline V gene lookup returns CDR1 DFQATT and CDR2 SNEGSKA (reference sequence). This CDR3 comprises 11 residues. Trimming took 6 bases from V and 10 from J, leaving 15 bases between them. This CDR3 is CSAPIGADYTF. Written as DNA, the CDR3 is TGCAGTGCCCCAATAGGGGCTGACTACACCTTC.

Notes on this clone: Within the sample, other DNA sequences also encode this same CDR3. The chain carries TRBV20-1 and TRBJ2-5; D is uncertain. V dropped 3 bases and J dropped 4 bases, with 3 bases sitting between them. Looked up from germline, CDR1 is DFQATT and CDR2 is SNEGSKA (reference sequence). This CDR3 contains 10 residues. The CDR3 nucleotides are TGCAGTGCTAGCGTAGAGACCCAGTACTTC. Protein: CSASVETQYF.

About this clone itself: This likely reflects a read error, since a far larger clone is one base away. V and J are TRBV29-1 and TRBJ1-1, with no clear D. CDR1 and CDR2 (germline): SQVTM, ANQGSEA. V was cut by 4 bases and J by 1 base, with 10 bases left in between. The CDR3 is 13 residues long. The DNA for the CDR3 is TGCAGCGTTGGCGCGGGCGGGAACACTGAAGCTTTCTTT. Translated, it gives CSVGAGGNTEAFF.

CDR3 residues: CATHSRTGELFF. CDR3 coding DNA: TGTGCCACCCACTCGAGGACCGGGGAGCTGTTTTTT. The rearrangement links TRBV19 to TRBJ2-2; D unresolved. The CDR3 contains 12 residues. V lost 10 bases, J lost 5 bases, and 11 bases lay in between. CDR1 and CDR2 (germline): LNHDA, SQIVND (reference sequence).

This clone has only one observation. The rearrangement links TRBV7-3 to TRBJ2-1; 9 bases are a match to TRBD1. The CDR3 runs 14 residues. From germline, CDR1 is SGHTA and CDR2 FQGTGA. J lost 8 bases, V lost 6 bases, and 8 bases had no gene match. CDR3 sequence (DNA): TGTGCCAGCAGTCGCGGACAGGGGAGTTATGAGCAGTTCTTC. It is translated as CASSRGQGSYEQFF.

The V and J genes are TRBV7-2 and TRBJ2-7, with 16 bases that match TRBD2. The CDR3 extends over 18 amino acids. With V trimmed by 1 base and J by 1 base, 4 bases remained unmatched. Germline loops: CDR1 SGHTA, CDR2 FQGNSA. The CDR3 sequence: CASSLDGTSGRGSYEQYF. The CDR3 DNA follows: TGTGCCAGCAGCTTAGATGGGACTAGCGGGAGGGGGTCCTACGAGCAGTACTTC.

The chain carries TRBV13 and TRBJ2-7, with D uncertain. The CDR3 is 16 amino acids. CDR1 PRHDT and CDR2 FYEKMQ come from the germline V gene (reference sequence). Deletions cut 1 base from V and 5 bases from J, with 18 bases between. The CDR3: CASSLVGAWKRNEQYF. Here the CDR3 DNA reads TGTGCCAGCAGCTTAGTTGGTGCGTGGAAAAGAAACGAGCAGTACTTC.

As for this clone: A far bigger clonotype differs at one base, so this is likely a read error. The CDR3 nucleotides read TGTGCCAGCACCCGGGCCACTTCTCGTGGCAATCAGCCCCGGCATTTT. This sequence encodes CASTRATSRGNQPRHF. V is TRBV2 and J is TRBJ1-5; D is uncertain. This CDR3 is 16 amino acids long. Germline CDR1 reads SNHLY; CDR2 reads FYNNEI.

The table lists this clone with a count of one. V is TRBV2 and J is TRBJ2-1; no clear D gene. V lost 4 bases, J lost 5 bases, and 21 bases lay in between. Germline CDR1 is SNHLY and CDR2 is FYNNEI. The CDR3 totals 17 residues. CDR3 loop: CASSGVRASPLDNEQFF. CDR3 DNA: TGTGCCAGCAGTGGAGTTAGGGCGAGCCCCCTTGACAATGAGCAGTTCTTC.

The J gene is TRBJ2-1, the V gene TRBV7-9, with 12 positions matching TRBD2. CDR1 is SEHNR, CDR2 FQNEAQ, per germline (reference sequence). This CDR3 is built from 15 residues. Unmatched junction bases numbered 6, after V lost 7 bases and J lost 5 bases. CDR3 protein: CASTSGLAGHNEQFF. CDR3 sequence (DNA): TGTGCCAGCACCTCGGGACTAGCGGGTCACAATGAGCAGTTCTTC.

The J gene is TRBJ2-5, the V gene TRBV7-6, with unresolved D. Germline V gene sequence: CDR1 SGHVS, CDR2 FNYEAQ. The V and J ends lost 5 bases and 5 bases respectively, with 15 bases between them. The CDR3 loop spans 14 amino acids. Here the CDR3 DNA reads TGTGCCAGCAGCCCCCATGGCGGACGGGAGACCCAGTACTTC. Its translation is CASSPHGGRETQYF.

This clone was recorded only once. The rearrangement uses TRBV13 and TRBJ2-1, with D unclear. The CDR3 is 12 amino acids. Trimming shortened V by 2 bases and J by 9 bases, and 8 bases separated the two germline ends. Germline V gene lookup returns CDR1 PRHDT and CDR2 FYEKMQ (reference sequence). As DNA, the CDR3 is TGTGCCAGCAGCTTAAAAGGTGGTGAGCAGTTCTTC. Its protein is CASSLKGGEQFF.

The rearrangement uses TRBV28 and TRBJ1-3, with D maybe TRBD1 (6 bases). Deletions cut 8 bases from V and 4 bases from J, with 15 bases between. This CDR3 contains 14 residues. Germline CDR1 MDHEN, CDR2 SYDVKM. DNA of the CDR3: TGTGCCAGCCAAGACAGGAGCTCAGGAAACACCATATATTTT. Amino acids: CASQDRSSGNTIYF.

This clone occurred a few times. The chain links TRBV28 to TRBJ1-4; D call uncertain. The ends were cut back, 10 bases at V and 0 bases at J, with 12 bases in the middle. This CDR3 comprises 14 residues. CDR1 MDHEN and CDR2 SYDVKM come from the germline V gene. The CDR3 sequence is CATLRVATNEKLFF. For the CDR3, the DNA is TGTGCCACCCTGCGGGTCGCAACTAATGAAAAACTGTTTTTT.